This T cell receptor beta chain was sequenced in a study of T cell repertoires in cytomegalovirus infection. Across the study: Indications of both CMV infection and matching HLA type were provided by public TCR beta signatures.

In its sample, this clonotype was seen many times. Its cognate antigen is unknown. One entry per CDR3 protein, called by TCRdb with MiXCR from the reads. The table shows about 250,000 distinct CDR3 sequences, with roughly 6.5% occurring only once. Points from the study as a whole: It was HLA-C-restricted CMV-specific TCR beta clonotypes that dominated the response ex vivo. Carriers of CMV and the relevant HLA type were discriminated by public TCR beta frequency.

This CDR3 contains 14 residues. V shed 8 bases and J shed 2 bases, with 16 bases lying between them. Per the germline V gene, CDR1 is MNHEY and CDR2 is SVGEGT. The sequenced sample was PBMCs. This receptor was obtained from a human donor in good health (CMV status not recorded). Some clones in this sample may be carry-over from other donors' samples. The chain employs TRBV6-2 or TRBV6-3 and TRBJ2-7; D perhaps matches TRBD2 (6 bases). The CDR3 nucleotides are TGTGCCAGCTACGGGGACTTTAGTACCTACGAGCAGTACTTC. Its translation: CASYGDFSTYEQYF.